This TCR beta chain appears in the sequencing data of a study of PD-L1 blockade in urothelial cancer. Whole-study context: Males with bladder-origin urothelial cancer made up about 85% of the roughly 29 patients. Analyses were performed on blood at 3 weeks after treatment start (the second dose) and at 6 weeks.

This CDR3 is 15 amino acids long. Per germline, CDR1 MNHNY and CDR2 SVGAGI (reference sequence). The J segment lost 4 bases and the V segment lost 7 bases, leaving 12 bases of the junction unmatched. Here immunoSEQ multiplex PCR was the method, and the copy in TCRdb shows in-frame clones only, minus some. The sample includes around 53,000 clones, over 70% of them seen just once. About this clone itself: Its matching antigen is unknown.

Study results and limitations: Pretreatment blood TCR clonality under the median forecast improved survival.

The V and J genes are TRBV6-6 and TRBJ1-2; 7 bases map to TRBD1. The source of this sequence is a man in his forties with urothelial cancer. Sequencing used PBMCs, obtained around atezolizumab (anti-PD-L1) treatment. The CDR3 is CASTQTGQASYGYTF. CDR3 in DNA: TGTGCCAGCACCCAAACCGGACAGGCCTCCTATGGCTACACCTTC.